This T cell receptor (beta chain) originates from a study of CD8+CD57+ T cells in acquired aplastic anemia. Study-level findings and limits: The CD8+ Simpson's diversity of patients and controls was not significantly different.

The germline gives CDR1 MDHEN, CDR2 SYDVKM. This CDR3 has 15 amino acids. The ends lost 4 bases at V and 2 bases at J; junction bases unmatched: 2. Turning to this clonotype: What it binds is unknown.

TCR beta VDJ and CDR3 profiles were obtained from a genomic DNA template. TCRdb independently ran MiXCR on the reads; one entry per CDR3 protein. This table holds over 150,000 distinct CDR3 sequences, around 45% found once. The J gene is TRBJ1-5, the V gene TRBV28; TRBD1 aligns across 10 bases. The sample comprised sorted CD4+, CD8+, or CD8+CD57+ T cells (not recorded which) from PBMCs. The sequence derives from a human donor in good health. The CDR3 coding sequence is TGTGCCAGCAGTTCCGGACAGGGGGGCAATCAGCCCCAGCATTTT. This encodes CASSSGQGGNQPQHF.